This T cell receptor beta chain appears in the sequencing data of a study of response to subunit inactivated influenza vaccine. Each CDR3 protein is one row after TCRdb ran MiXCR on the RT-PCR reads. The table includes under 950,000 distinct CDR3 sequences, approximately 21% detected once. With 5 bases removed from V and 2 bases from J, the gap between germline ends came to 16 bases. Looked up from germline, CDR1 is SGHTA and CDR2 is FQGNSA. CDR3 length equals 17 residues. Here the sequenced sample was PBMCs from blood, taken approximately 5 days after vaccination. The sequence derives from a man aged 50-60 years who received an inactivated influenza vaccine. V gene TRBV7-2 combines with J gene TRBJ2-6, with D perhaps matching TRBD1 (5 bases). The CDR3 region is CASSPSPGRPGANVLTF. In DNA, the CDR3 is TGTGCCAGCAGCCCTTCCCCAGGGCGGCCTGGGGCCAACGTCCTGACTTTC.